This record concerns one TCR beta chain sequence. This sample was taken from a study of CD8+ T cells in alopecia areata. Treatment meaning: oral pan-JAK inhibitor, 5-10 mg twice daily. CDR1 and CDR2 from the germline V gene are SGHAT and FQNNGV. Deletions cut 5 bases from V and 6 bases from J, with 11 bases between. The CDR3 is 13 residues long. Extraction and reverse transcription of RNA yielded cDNA as the sequencing template. The assay was immunoSEQ multiplex PCR, and TCRdb's table has in-frame clones only and misses some. The data contain fewer than 100,000 clones, just over 70% of them singletons.

The sample here was CD8+ T cells sorted from blood, taken at approximately week 42, from a patient treated with tofacitinib. This receptor was taken from a human donor with alopecia areata. The chain joins TRBV11-2 to TRBJ2-1; D is undetermined. For the CDR3, the DNA is TGTGCCAGCAGCCCAGCCGCTGGCAATGAGCAGTTCTTC. The encoded protein is CASSPAAGNEQFF.